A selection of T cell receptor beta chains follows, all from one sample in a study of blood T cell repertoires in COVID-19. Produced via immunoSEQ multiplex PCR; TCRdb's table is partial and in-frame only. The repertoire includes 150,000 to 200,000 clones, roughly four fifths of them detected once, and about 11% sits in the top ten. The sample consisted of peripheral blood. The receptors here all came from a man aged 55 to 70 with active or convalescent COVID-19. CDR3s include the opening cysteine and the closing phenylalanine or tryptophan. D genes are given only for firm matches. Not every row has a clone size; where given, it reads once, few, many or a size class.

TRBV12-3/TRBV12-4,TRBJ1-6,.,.,CASSLTRVALHF,TGTGCCAGCAGTTTAACCCGGGTGGCCCTCCACTTT
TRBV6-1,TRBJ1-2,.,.,CASSEWSGVSNYGYTF,TGTGCCAGCAGTGAATGGTCAGGGGTATCAAACTATGGCTACACCTTC
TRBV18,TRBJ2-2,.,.,CASSPLDSTGELFF,TGTGCCAGCTCACCACTGGACAGCACCGGGGAGCTGTTTTTT
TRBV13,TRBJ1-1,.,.,CASRSGDKEAFF,TGTGCCAGCAGGTCCGGGGACAAAGAAGCTTTCTTT
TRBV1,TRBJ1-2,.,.,CTSSHPFEARNYGYTF,TGCACCAGCAGCCACCCATTCGAGGCCCGGAACTATGGCTACACCTTC
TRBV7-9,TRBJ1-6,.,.,CASSLEQYNSPLHF,TGTGCCAGCAGCTTAGAACAGTATAATTCACCCCTCCACTTT
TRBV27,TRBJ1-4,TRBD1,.,CASSLIWRGREKLFF,TGTGCCAGCAGTTTAATTTGGAGGGGGCGTGAAAAACTGTTTTTT
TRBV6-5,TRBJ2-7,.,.,CASTLRLGASYEQYF,TGTGCCAGCACCCTTCGACTGGGGGCCTCCTACGAGCAGTACTTC
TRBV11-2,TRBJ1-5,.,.,CASSVQDGQPQHF,TGTGCCAGCAGCGTACAGGACGGGCAGCCCCAGCATTTT
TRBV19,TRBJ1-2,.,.,CASSIMAGRPNYGYTF,TGTGCCAGTAGTATAATGGCAGGGCGACCTAACTATGGCTACACCTTC
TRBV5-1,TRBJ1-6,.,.,CASSLLQGSNSPLHF,TGCGCCAGCAGCTTGTTGCAGGGGAGTAATTCACCCCTCCACTTT
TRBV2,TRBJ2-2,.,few,CASSSSTGNTGELFF,TGTGCCAGCAGTTCGTCGACTGGCAACACCGGGGAGCTGTTTTTT
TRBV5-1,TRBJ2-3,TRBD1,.,CASSNGQGRTDTQYF,TGCGCCAGCAGCAACGGACAGGGCCGCACAGATACGCAGTATTTT
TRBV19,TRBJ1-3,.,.,CASSTDSSGNTIYF,TGTGCCAGTAGTACCGATAGCTCTGGAAACACCATATATTTT
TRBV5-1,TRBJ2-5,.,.,CASSLGRGKETQYF,TGCGCCAGCAGCTTGGGCCGGGGGAAAGAGACCCAGTACTTC
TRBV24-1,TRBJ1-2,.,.,CATSLDSFYGYTF,TGTGCCACCAGTTTGGACAGCTTCTATGGCTACACCTTC
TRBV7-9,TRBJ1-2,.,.,CASTPGGGYTF,TGTGCCAGCACTCCCGGGGGGGGCTACACCTTC
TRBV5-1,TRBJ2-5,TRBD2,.,CASSLGTSGGAETQYF,TGCGCCAGCAGCTTGGGGACTAGCGGGGGGGCGGAGACCCAGTACTTC
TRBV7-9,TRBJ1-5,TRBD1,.,CASSPDRDQPQHF,TGTGCCAGCAGCCCCGACAGGGATCAGCCCCAGCATTTT
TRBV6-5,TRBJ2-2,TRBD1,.,CASSQGAGELFF,TGTGCCAGCAGCCAGGGGGCCGGGGAGCTGTTTTTT
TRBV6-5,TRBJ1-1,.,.,CASSRGGADTEAFF,TGTGCCAGCAGCCGGGGGGGGGCGGACACTGAAGCTTTCTTT
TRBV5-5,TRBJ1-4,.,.,CASSPGPNEKLFF,TGTGCCAGCAGTCCGGGTCCTAATGAAAAACTGTTTTTT
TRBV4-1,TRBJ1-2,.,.,CASSQRTAPENYGYTF,TGCGCCAGCAGCCAGAGGACAGCCCCTGAGAACTATGGCTACACCTTC
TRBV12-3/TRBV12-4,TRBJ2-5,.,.,CASSLWQAETQYF,TGTGCCAGCAGTTTATGGCAGGCAGAGACCCAGTACTTC
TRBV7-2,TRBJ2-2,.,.,CASGRWASGQYTGELFF,TGTGCCAGCGGACGGTGGGCTAGCGGACAGTACACCGGGGAGCTGTTTTTT
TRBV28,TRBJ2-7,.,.,CASSPTWQGGTEQYF,TGTGCCAGCAGCCCTACCTGGCAGGGTGGTACGGAGCAGTACTTC
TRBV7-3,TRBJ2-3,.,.,CASSVSSTDTQYF,TGTGCCAGCAGCGTGTCTAGCACAGATACGCAGTATTTT
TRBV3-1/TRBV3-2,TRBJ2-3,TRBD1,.,CASRGQGYTDTQYF,TGTGCCAGCAGGGGACAGGGATACACAGATACGCAGTATTTT
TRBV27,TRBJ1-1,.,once,CASSARLRDSNTEAFF,TGTGCCAGCAGCGCTCGCCTCCGGGACTCAAACACTGAAGCTTTCTTT
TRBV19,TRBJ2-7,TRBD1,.,CASSRQGGSAEQYF,TGTGCCAGTAGTCGACAGGGGGGATCGGCCGAGCAGTACTTC
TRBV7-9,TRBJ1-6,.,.,CASSFGAPKSPLHF,TGTGCCAGCAGCTTTGGGGCCCCCAAGTCACCCCTCCACTTT
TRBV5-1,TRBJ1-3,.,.,CASSQTGTGNTIYF,TGCGCCAGCAGCCAGACAGGCACTGGAAACACCATATATTTT
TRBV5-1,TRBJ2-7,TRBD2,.,CASSPLADSSYEQYF,TGCGCCAGCAGCCCACTAGCGGACTCCTCCTACGAGCAGTACTTC
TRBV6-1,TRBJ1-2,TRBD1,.,CASSEAQGNYGYTF,TGTGCCAGCAGTGAAGCACAGGGGAACTATGGCTACACCTTC
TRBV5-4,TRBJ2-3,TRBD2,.,CASSRTSGRSDTQYF,TGTGCCAGCAGCCGGACTAGCGGGAGATCAGATACGCAGTATTTT
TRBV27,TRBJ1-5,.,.,CASSHRKNQPQHF,TGTGCCAGCAGTCACAGGAAAAATCAGCCCCAGCATTTT
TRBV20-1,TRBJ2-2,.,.,CSASGGGLYGELFF,TGCAGTGCTAGTGGCGGGGGCCTGTACGGGGAGCTGTTTTTT
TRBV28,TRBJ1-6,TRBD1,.,CASEGQGASPLHF,TGTGCCAGCGAGGGACAGGGGGCTTCACCCCTCCACTTT
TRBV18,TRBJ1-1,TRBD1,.,CASSSGQGLGEAFF,TGTGCCAGCTCATCGGGACAGGGCCTTGGAGAAGCTTTCTTT
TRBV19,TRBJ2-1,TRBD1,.,CASTTAPGTGYNEQFF,TGTGCCAGTACCACTGCCCCCGGGACAGGGTACAATGAGCAGTTCTTC
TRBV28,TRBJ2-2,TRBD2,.,CASSTPSAGGTGELFF,TGTGCCAGCAGCACCCCCAGCGCGGGAGGAACCGGGGAGCTGTTTTTT